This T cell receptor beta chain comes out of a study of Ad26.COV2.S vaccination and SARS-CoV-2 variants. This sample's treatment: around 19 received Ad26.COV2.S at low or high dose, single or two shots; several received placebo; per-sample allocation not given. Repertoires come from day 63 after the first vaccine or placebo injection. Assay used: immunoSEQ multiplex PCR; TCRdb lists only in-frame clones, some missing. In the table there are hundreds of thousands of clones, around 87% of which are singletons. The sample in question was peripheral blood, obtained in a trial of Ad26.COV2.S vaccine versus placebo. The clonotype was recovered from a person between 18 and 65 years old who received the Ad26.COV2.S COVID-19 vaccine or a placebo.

The CDR3 coding sequence is TGTGCCAGCAGCCCGGGACGAGCCTCTGGAAACACCATATATTTT. Translated: CASSPGRASGNTIYF. V usage is TRBV11-2 and J usage is TRBJ1-3, with D tentatively TRBD1 (5 bases). Trimming pared 5 bases from V and 0 bases from J, leaving 11 bases between. Germline lookup yields CDR1 SGHAT and CDR2 FQNNGV. The CDR3 totals 15 residues.